One sample yielded the 4 T cell receptor beta chains listed below, sequenced in a study of OX40 agonist ivuxolimab in advanced cancers. Generated by immunoSEQ multiplex PCR, the TCRdb table keeps only in-frame clones and is missing some. Counted here are some 80,000 clones, around 85% occurring once; the ten biggest clones make up under 8%. Sequenced here: CD4+ or CD8+ T cells sorted from blood, sampled in a trial of the OX40 agonist ivuxolimab. The receptors originated from an adult with an advanced solid tumor such as melanoma, head and neck, liver or kidney cancer.

This chain connects TRBV2 to TRBJ1-1, with TRBD1 identical over 7 bases. V lost 5 bases and J lost 3; bases outside the gene matches: 3. This CDR3 has 13 amino acids. Germline V gives CDR1 SNHLY, CDR2 FYNNEI. The CDR3 loop is CASSFDRDTEAFF. The CDR3 nucleotides read TGTGCCAGCAGTTTCGACAGGGACACTGAAGCTTTCTTT.

The chain recombines TRBV5-1 with TRBJ2-7, with 7 bases fitting TRBD1. J gave up 1 base and V 1 base, and 5 bases lay outside the gene matches. CDR3 length: 15 residues. Germline V gives CDR1 SGHRS, CDR2 YFSETQ. DNA for the CDR3: TGCGCCAGCAGCTTGATACCAGGGGGATCCTACGAGCAGTACTTC. Protein product: CASSLIPGGSYEQYF.

J is TRBJ2-7 and V is TRBV6-6; TRBD2 matches at 9 bases. After removal of 7 bases from V and 0 bases from J, the junction contained 10 bases not matched to a gene. The germline gives CDR1 MNHNY, CDR2 SVGAGI (reference sequence). This CDR3 contains 16 residues. CDR3 DNA: TGTGCCAGCATAGGGCGGGGGGGGAAGGTCTCCTACGAGCAGTACTTC. Translating gives CASIGRGGKVSYEQYF.

This clone was recorded only once. The V call is TRBV7-2, the J call TRBJ2-1, with TRBD2 matching 8 bases. V was pared by 9 bases and J by 8 bases, with 6 bases of the junction left unmatched. The CDR3 runs 12 residues. CDR1 SGHTA and CDR2 FQGNSA come from the germline V gene. CDR3 in DNA: TGTGCCAGTTACGGGAGGGCCTATGAGCAGTTCTTC. Residues: CASYGRAYEQFF.